A single sample is the source of the 18 T cell receptor beta chains below, sequenced in a study of T cells in Graves' hyperthyroidism and ophthalmopathy. Amplification of TCR beta CDR3 regions was performed using RNA transcripts as template. TCR CDR3 regions were first amplified by RT-PCR with HTBI primers. MiXCR, run by TCRdb on the multiplex PCR reads, gives a single entry per CDR3 protein. The sample includes roughly 400,000 distinct CDR3 sequences, over 12% of them seen just once. Input material: blood. These receptors came from a man aged 45-60 years with Graves' ophthalmopathy.

This clonotype was picked up many times. V is TRBV5-1 and J is TRBJ1-1, with D unresolved. Germline lookup yields CDR1 SGHRS and CDR2 YFSETQ. The length of the CDR3 is 12 residues. Between the trimmed V and J ends, which lost 0 bases and 8 bases, there was a span of 8 bases. This chain's CDR3 is CASSLDAVEAFF. The CDR3 DNA reads as TGCGCCAGCAGCTTGGACGCTGTCGAAGCTTTCTTT.

This clonotype was recorded a few times. The chain employs TRBV19 and TRBJ1-5, with TRBD1 matching over 10 bases. Germline V gives CDR1 LNHDA, CDR2 SQIVND (reference sequence). The junction had 2 bases not matched to a gene; V was cut back by 5 bases and J by 4 bases. The CDR3 totals 14 residues. CDR3 region: CASSRDRGNQPQHF. DNA of the CDR3: TGTGCCAGTAGTCGGGACAGGGGTAATCAGCCCCAGCATTTT. Variable domain in full (rest from reference TRBV19 and TRBJ1-5): DGGITQSPKYLFRKEGQNVTLSCEQNLNHDAMYWYRQDPGQGLRLIYYSQIVNDFQKGDIAEGYSVSREKKESFPLTVTSAQKNPTAFYLCASSRDRGNQPQHFGDGTRLSIL.

This clonotype was counted ten times or more. The chain uses TRBV29-1 and TRBJ2-7; 12 bases align to TRBD1. The CDR3 runs 16 residues. J gave up 2 bases and V 4 bases, and 9 bases lay outside the gene matches. Germline V CDR1 and CDR2: SQVTM, ANQGSEA. CDR3 residues: CSVVVPGQGAPYEQYF. CDR3 nucleotide sequence: TGCAGCGTTGTAGTTCCGGGACAGGGGGCCCCCTACGAGCAGTACTTC.

This clonotype turned up a few times. CDR3 coding DNA: TGTGCCAGCAGACGACGCTCTACTAGCGGGATCCAAGAGACCCAGTACTTC. It yields the protein CASRRRSTSGIQETQYF. V gene TRBV7-2 combines with J gene TRBJ2-5; the match to TRBD2 covers 10 bases. The CDR3 sequence is 17 residues long. With 6 bases clipped from V and 1 base from J, the junction kept 11 bases outside the gene matches. Germline CDR1 and CDR2: SGHTA and FQGNSA.

Notes on this clonotype: A much larger clone is a single base away; this may be a read error. The chain combines TRBV5-1 with TRBJ2-7; D is unresolved. Germline values: CDR1 SGHRS, CDR2 YFSETQ. The CDR3 is 15 amino acids. Deletions cut 3 bases from V and 3 bases from J, with 16 bases between. In DNA form, the CDR3 reads TGCGCCAGCAGCTCCCCCGTGGTACCTAACTACGAGCAGTACTTC. This codes for CASSSPVVPNYEQYF.

This chain uses TRBV15 with TRBJ2-5, with D perhaps TRBD1 (5 bases). Per germline, CDR1 LNHNV and CDR2 YYDKDF (reference sequence). This CDR3 spans 13 amino acids. V shed 3 bases and J shed 5 bases, with 10 bases lying between them. Here the CDR3 DNA reads TGTGCCACCAGCAGGACAGCGCGGGAGACCCAGTACTTC. It yields the protein CATSRTARETQYF.

The DNA of the CDR3 is TGTGCCACCAGCCTAGGTGGGCGGCTTATGAACACTGAAGCTTTCTTT. This translates into CATSLGGRLMNTEAFF. This chain uses TRBV15 with TRBJ1-1; D remains unclear. The CDR3 consists of 16 residues. Per germline, CDR1 LNHNV and CDR2 YYDKDF (reference sequence). The V end was cut by 5 bases, the J end by 0 bases, with 16 bases between.

This clonotype was found a few times. The rearrangement uses TRBV6-2 or TRBV6-3 and TRBJ2-2; perhaps TRBD2 as D (6 bases). In germline, CDR1 is MNHEY, CDR2 SVGEGT. This CDR3 spans 16 amino acids. V was cut by 4 bases and J by 5 bases, with 17 bases left in between. The CDR3 sequence: CASSLSSGSGTGELFF. In nucleotides, the CDR3 is TGTGCCAGCAGTTTAAGTTCCGGGAGCGGGACCGGGGAGCTGTTTTTT.

In this sample, this clonotype turned up a few times. V and J are TRBV27 and TRBJ2-7; 7 bases align to TRBD1. CDR1 is MNHEY and CDR2 is SMNVEV in the germline V gene (reference sequence). The CDR3 extends over 13 amino acids. After removal of 6 bases from V and 2 bases from J, the junction contained 4 bases not matched to a gene. The CDR3 nucleotides are TGTGCCAGCAGACGACAGGGCCCCTACGAGCAGTACTTC. Amino acid sequence: CASRRQGPYEQYF.

CDR3 DNA sequence: TGTGCCAGCAGCGACCGAAATAAACTCTCCTACGAGCAGTACTTC. Residues: CASSDRNKLSYEQYF. This chain links TRBV7-8 with TRBJ2-7; no clear D gene. Germline V gene lookup returns CDR1 SGHVS and CDR2 FQNEAQ. There are 15 residues in the CDR3. V lost 5 bases to trimming and J lost 0 bases, with 14 bases between them.

This clonotype has ten or more counts. The chain employs TRBV19 and TRBJ2-1; D is ambiguous. CDR1 is LNHDA, CDR2 SQIVND, per germline (reference sequence). The V and J ends lost 7 bases and 7 bases respectively, with 11 bases between them. The CDR3 extends over 12 amino acids. The CDR3 region is CASTRGPNEQFF. In DNA, the CDR3 is TGTGCCAGTACTAGAGGTCCGAATGAGCAGTTCTTC.

The sample holds a few counts of this clonotype. This chain uses TRBV7-3 with TRBJ2-1; TRBD2 matches 10 bases. V gave up 1 base and J gave up 9 bases; unmatched junction bases: 9. Germline V gives CDR1 SGHTA, CDR2 FQGTGA. The CDR3 is made up of 16 amino acids. CDR3 protein: CASSLRQREGRSEQFF. In DNA form, the CDR3 reads TGTGCCAGCAGCTTAAGACAGCGGGAGGGCCGGAGTGAGCAGTTCTTC.

The chain joins TRBV10-3 to TRBJ1-5; 9 bases are a match to TRBD1. The CDR3 runs 15 residues. J lost 5 bases, V lost 6 bases, and 8 bases had no gene match. The V gene's germline CDR1 is ENHRY and CDR2 SYGVKD. This CDR3 reads CAIRGTGSSDQPQHF. CDR3 in DNA: TGTGCCATCAGGGGGACAGGGTCGAGCGATCAGCCCCAGCATTTT.

The chain carries TRBV3-1 and TRBJ2-7, with 10 bases matching TRBD1. V was clipped by 1 base and J by 6 bases; unmatched bases: 6. The CDR3 is made up of 15 amino acids. Per germline, CDR1 LGHDT and CDR2 YNNKEL (reference sequence). DNA of the CDR3: TGTGCCAGCAGCCAAGCCGGTGGGACAGGGGTCGAGCAGTACTTC. Protein product: CASSQAGGTGVEQYF.

This chain links TRBV18 with TRBJ1-5; perhaps TRBD1 as D (5 bases). Germline assignment: CDR1 KGHSH and CDR2 LQKENI. Trimming cost V 5 bases and J 4 bases, with 12 bases left between them. This CDR3 contains 14 residues. The DNA of the CDR3 is TGTGCCAGCTCAGCCTTACAGGTAAATCAGCCCCAGCATTTT. Protein: CASSALQVNQPQHF.

This clonotype was picked up a small number of times. The chain employs TRBV29-1 and TRBJ2-5, with D perhaps matching TRBD2 (7 bases). This CDR3 is built from 13 residues. From germline, CDR1 is SQVTM and CDR2 ANQGSEA. Trimming shortened V by 1 base and J by 7 bases, and 13 bases separated the two germline ends. CDR3 loop: CSVEGGGGGTQYF. CDR3 coding DNA: TGCAGCGTTGAAGGGGGAGGGGGGGGGACCCAGTACTTC.

This chain connects TRBV19 to TRBJ2-7, with 11 bases lining up with TRBD1. The CDR3 is 17 amino acids. The germline CDR1 and CDR2 sequences are LNHDA and SQIVND (reference sequence). Germline trimming cut 4 bases from V and 0 bases from J; bases unmatched to any gene: 8. CDR3 DNA: TGTGCCAGTAGTACGCGTCTGGGACAGGGGGGCTCCTACGAGCAGTACTTC. This codes for CASSTRLGQGGSYEQYF.

This clonotype was counted many times. V gene TRBV3-1 combines with J gene TRBJ2-5; tentative D call: TRBD1 (6 bases). The CDR3 is 14 amino acids. V dropped 5 bases and J dropped 2 bases, with 12 bases sitting between them. Per germline, CDR1 LGHDT and CDR2 YNNKEL (reference sequence). For the CDR3, the DNA is TGTGCCAGCAGCTACGGGACAAATCAAGAGACCCAGTACTTC. It is translated as CASSYGTNQETQYF.